This note documents a single T cell receptor beta chain sequence. Only one count was recorded for this clone. Its antigen is still unknown. Nothing much larger sits one base from this clone, and base qualities are not available. For sequencing of the TCRbeta CDR3 region, genomic DNA was extracted from the sorted cells. The immunoSEQ Assay was used to sequence the TCRbeta CDR3 regions. TCRdb mirrors the immuneACCESS table, restricted to in-frame sequences. Some clones are absent from its copies; in checked studies, under half trace to an unresolved V gene, and the reason for the others is unknown. The sample includes 150,000 to 170,000 clones, with 90% to 95% observed a single time. Around 0.33% of the sample lies in the top ten. The trial excluded patients who had a history of autoimmune disease or were on systemic immunosuppression. Peripheral blood for TCR sequencing was collected from all dose cohorts at baseline, on cycle 4 day 1, and on cycle 7 day 1. The samples were taken from a phase I, first-in-human, multicenter, open-label dose-escalation trial of ivuxolimab. Adults with locally advanced or metastatic melanoma, renal cell carcinoma, hepatocellular carcinoma or head and neck squamous cell carcinoma were enrolled in the trial. Before TCR sequencing, CD4+ T cells and CD8+ T cells from peripheral blood were sorted into separate populations.

This specimen belongs to a study of OX40 agonist ivuxolimab in advanced cancers. Looking at the study overall: Ivuxolimab was a fully human IgG2 agonistic monoclonal antibody targeting the costimulatory receptor OX40 (CD134). The purpose of peripheral TCRbeta sequencing was to test whether ivuxolimab changed TCR sequence diversity and led to clonal T-cell expansion. Among the 50 to 55 dose-escalation patients, about 19 had hepatocellular carcinoma, some 15 melanoma, 9 renal cell carcinoma and 9 head and neck cancer. Prior anti-PD-1, anti-PD-L1 or anti-CTLA-4 therapy was permitted, and about 40% of dose-escalation patients had received checkpoint inhibitors. Three dose-escalation patients achieved partial responses, one with hepatocellular carcinoma and two with cutaneous melanoma. The paper covers the monotherapy dose-escalation part of the phase I ivuxolimab trial, which included N = 52 patients. Intravenous ivuxolimab was administered to patients every 2 weeks at six dose levels: 0.01, 0.1, 0.3, 1.5, 3 and 10 mg/kg. In the dose-escalation cohort, around four fifths of patients were male, and the mean age was 60 years with a range of roughly 20 to 79. The full study reports these points: On average, CD8+ T cells showed more expanded clones than CD4+ T cells after ivuxolimab. Low levels of normalized T-cell clonal expansion were also seen in some patients who did not respond. Which antigens the clonally expanded peripheral T cells were specific for was not determined. In the 0.1-3.0 mg/kg groups, partial responders had among the lowest normalized peripheral clonal expansion, particularly in CD8+ T cells. At doses from 0.1 to 3.0 mg/kg, clonal expansion was seen in both CD4+ and CD8+ blood T cells between baseline and week 6.

The CDR3 has 15 amino acids, counting the end cysteine and phenylalanine. The only DNA kept is the CDR3, 45 bases in frame from the first base. V was cut back by 3 bases and J by 0 bases, leaving a gap of 12 bases between them. CDR1 and CDR2 were assigned from the germline V gene as KGHSH and LQKENI. This sequence originates from an adult with an advanced solid tumor such as melanoma, head and neck, liver or kidney cancer. Sequenced material: CD4+ or CD8+ T cells sorted from blood, taken in a trial of the OX40 agonist ivuxolimab. In this chain, TRBV18 is recombined with TRBJ2-7, with TRBD2 perhaps the D gene, on 6 matching bases. The DNA sequence is TGTGCCAGCTCACCTGTTAGCGGAAGCTCCTACGAGCAGTACTTC. Its coded protein is CASSPVSGSSYEQYF.